This T cell receptor (beta chain) was captured in a study of cytomegalovirus exposure and HLA in healthy donors. Findings of the study overall: It was shown in a later analysis that HLA-associated TCR beta chains were more clonally expanded than other, equally common chains. Excluded were some V segments that proved indistinguishable, including TRBV6-2 and TRBV6-3.

Per the germline V gene, CDR1 is SGHTA and CDR2 is FQGNSA. The CDR3 is made up of 17 amino acids. The V segment lost 5 bases and the J segment 7 bases; nucleotides outside the gene matches: 14. PCR primers comprised 60 Vbeta and 13 Jbeta primers. Assay: immunoSEQ multiplex PCR; the TCRdb copy retains only in-frame clones and omits some. The sample lists about 130,000 clones; 70% to 80% were seen once. A note on this clone: What it recognizes is unknown.

The chain is built from TRBV7-2 and TRBJ2-1; 10 bases match TRBD2. This receptor was taken from an older woman in good health and CMV-seropositive. What was sequenced was PBMCs. The CDR3 DNA sequence: TGTGCCAGCAGCCCCTGGGGTTCGGCGGGACTAGCGAATGAGCAGTTCTTC. This sequence encodes CASSPWGSAGLANEQFF.